The 27 T cell receptor beta chains listed next were all sequenced from one sample in a study of response to subunit inactivated influenza vaccine. TCRdb reprocessed the RT-PCR reads with MiXCR, giving one entry per CDR3 protein. The sample contains a few hundred thousand distinct CDR3 sequences, 11% to 15% of which appear only once. The sample here was PBMCs from blood, taken 11 to 12 days after vaccination. These receptors originate from a man aged 50 or older who received an inactivated influenza vaccine.

J is TRBJ1-4 and V is TRBV30, with no clear D. Germline V gives CDR1 GTSNPN, CDR2 SVGIG (reference sequence). The V and J ends lost 0 bases and 7 bases respectively, with 9 bases between them. The CDR3 extends over 13 amino acids. The CDR3 region has the DNA TGTGCCTGGAGTGTAAAGGCGGCTGAAAAACTGTTTTTT. Amino acids: CAWSVKAAEKLFF.

The chain joins TRBV29-1 to TRBJ2-1, with D perhaps assigned TRBD1 or TRBD2 (5 bases each). Germline V gene data show CDR1 as SQVTM and CDR2 as ANQGSEA. CDR3 size: 12 residues. V was trimmed by 7 bases and J by 6 bases, leaving 13 bases between them. CDR3 nucleotide sequence: TGCAGCGCGGGGCCCCCTTCCAATGAGCAGTTCTTC. This translates into CSAGPPSNEQFF.

This rearrangement joins TRBV28 to TRBJ2-5, with 8 bases matching TRBD2. Germline CDR1 MDHEN, CDR2 SYDVKM. This CDR3 comprises 16 residues. V lost 8 bases and J lost 2; bases outside the gene matches: 13. This CDR3 is CASSQAAGAIQETQYF. The CDR3, as DNA: TGTGCCAGCTCCCAAGCAGCGGGGGCTATTCAAGAGACCCAGTACTTC.

The genes are TRBV20-1 and TRBJ2-1; no clear D gene. CDR1 and CDR2 from the germline V gene are DFQATT and SNEGSKA (reference sequence). Trimming left V 2 bases short and J 0 bases short, with 11 bases between. This CDR3 comprises 15 residues. CDR3 DNA: TGCAGTGCTAGATTCCCCAGCCGCTCCTACAATGAGCAGTTCTTC. Its translation: CSARFPSRSYNEQFF.

The chain joins TRBV20-1 to TRBJ2-7, with D possibly matching TRBD1 (5 bases). V shed 4 bases and J shed 4 bases, with 8 bases lying between them. The CDR3 runs to 11 residues. CDR1 and CDR2 (germline): DFQATT, SNEGSKA (reference sequence). For the CDR3, the DNA is TGCAGTGCTAACTACAGGTACGAGCAGTACTTC. As protein: CSANYRYEQYF.

CDR3 residues: CASSTFWGSGNTIYF. The CDR3 DNA sequence: TGTGCCAGCAGTACCTTTTGGGGATCTGGAAACACCATATATTTT. J is TRBJ1-3 and V is TRBV6-1; D uncertain. The V and J ends lost 5 bases and 1 base respectively, with 12 bases between them. The CDR3 is 15 amino acids. The germline V gene has CDR1 MNHNS and CDR2 SASEGT.

The rearrangement uses TRBV4-2 and TRBJ2-4; 9 bases agree with TRBD2. Germline V gene sequence: CDR1 LGHNA, CDR2 YNFKEQ. The CDR3 sequence is 22 residues long. Losses at the gene ends were 5 bases for V and 0 bases for J; bases not matched to a gene: 23. For the CDR3, the DNA is TGTGCCAGCAGCAAGGGACTAGCTGTAGGATTAGGGGATCGTCGAGCCAAAAACATTCAGTACTTC. Translated: CASSKGLAVGLGDRRAKNIQYF.

In this sample, this clonotype turned up a few times. V and J are TRBV6-5 and TRBJ2-7, with 12 positions matching TRBD1. V dropped 4 bases and J dropped 8; count of bases not matched to a gene: 9. CDR3 length equals 15 residues. CDR1 is MNHEY and CDR2 is SVGAGI in the germline V gene. CDR3 protein: CASSLGQGATTKQYF. DNA of the CDR3: TGTGCCAGCAGTTTGGGACAGGGGGCCACGACAAAGCAGTACTTC.

This clonotype was recorded a few times. This chain connects TRBV10-1 to TRBJ2-7, with a weak D call TRBD2 (5 bases). This CDR3 comprises 16 residues. Germline loops: CDR1 WNHNN, CDR2 SYGVQD (reference sequence). V lost 3 bases and J lost 0, with 15 bases in between. The CDR3 sequence: CASSDFLDGNSYEQYF. CDR3 in DNA: TGCGCCAGCAGTGACTTTTTGGACGGGAACTCCTACGAGCAGTACTTC.

This clonotype was seen a few times. J is TRBJ1-5 and V is TRBV4-1; D unclear. Germline V gene lookup returns CDR1 MGHRA and CDR2 YSYEKL. Trimming left V 0 bases short and J 6 bases short, with 9 bases between. The CDR3 has 14 residues. CDR3 bases: TGCGCCAGCAGCCAAGAAGCAGGACCTCAGCCCCAGCATTTT. Translated: CASSQEAGPQPQHF.

The rearrangement uses TRBV4-3 and TRBJ2-1, with 16 nucleotides matching TRBD2. CDR3 length: 18 residues. Germline values: CDR1 LGHNA, CDR2 YSLEER. V lost 3 bases and J lost 4; bases outside the gene matches: 6. CDR3 in amino acids: CASSQATGLAGGYNEQFF. Here the CDR3 DNA reads TGCGCCAGCAGCCAGGCGACGGGACTAGCGGGAGGGTACAATGAGCAGTTCTTC.

The chain links TRBV12-3 or TRBV12-4 to TRBJ2-5, with 9 bases fitting TRBD1. This CDR3 spans 15 amino acids. The ends lost 6 bases at V and 2 bases at J; junction bases unmatched: 7. The CDR3 DNA reads as TGTGCCAGCAGCGATGCCGGGACAGGGCAAGAGACCCAGTACTTC. It codes for CASSDAGTGQETQYF.

This clonotype was detected many times. The chain links TRBV28 to TRBJ2-7; 7 bases are a match to TRBD1. This CDR3 spans 16 amino acids. Looked up from germline, CDR1 is MDHEN and CDR2 is SYDVKM. J was trimmed by 2 bases and V by 4 bases; bases with no gene match: 11. The CDR3 is CASSYKTGVATYEQYF. The CDR3 DNA reads as TGTGCCAGCAGTTATAAAACAGGGGTCGCCACCTACGAGCAGTACTTC.

The chain combines TRBV4-3 with TRBJ1-6; TRBD1 is a possible D gene (5 bases). This CDR3 region has 17 residues. Germline-derived CDR1 and CDR2 are LGHNA and YSLEER. V gave up 3 bases and J gave up 6 bases, with 18 bases separating them. The DNA for the CDR3 is TGCGCCAGCAGCCAGAAGACCATCGGGACGTCTAATTCACCCCTCCACTTT. Protein: CASSQKTIGTSNSPLHF.

The chain links TRBV9 to TRBJ2-7, with D perhaps TRBD1 or TRBD2 (5 bases each). Germline-derived CDR1 and CDR2 are SGDLS and YYNGEE. CDR3 size: 14 residues. Trimming shortened V by 1 base and J by 6 bases, and 14 bases separated the two germline ends. CDR3 protein: CASSVLDWGSEQYF. The CDR3, as DNA: TGTGCCAGCAGCGTATTGGACTGGGGCTCCGAGCAGTACTTC. The full variable domain, in which reference TRBV9 and TRBJ2-7 provide the parts outside the CDR3, is DSGVTQTPKHLITATGQRVTLRCSPRSGDLSVYWYQQSLDQGLQFLIQYYNGEERAKGNILERFSAQQFPDLHSELNLSSLELGDSALYFCASSVLDWGSEQYFGPGTRLTVT.

This clonotype was seen more than once but under ten times. J is TRBJ2-7 and V is TRBV5-6, with 10 bases fitting TRBD1. CDR1 and CDR2 (germline): SGHDT, YYEEEE. Germline trimming cut 0 bases from V and 4 bases from J; bases unmatched to any gene: 4. The CDR3 is 15 residues long. CDR3 loop: CASSLAGQGRYEQYF. CDR3 nucleotides: TGTGCCAGCAGCTTGGCGGGACAGGGGAGATACGAGCAGTACTTC.

The chain has TRBV12-3 or TRBV12-4 and TRBJ1-5; D might be TRBD1 (6 bases). The CDR3 contains 15 residues. The V end lost 5 bases, the J end lost 6 bases, and 17 bases lay between the germline ends. The CDR3 here is CASSDPTGSGQPQHF. In nucleotides, the CDR3 is TGTGCCAGCAGTGACCCGACAGGCAGCGGTCAGCCCCAGCATTTT.

The chain is built from TRBV5-1 and TRBJ2-4, with 7 positions matching TRBD1. CDR1 and CDR2 from the germline V gene are SGHRS and YFSETQ. Trimming cost V 0 bases and J 6 bases; bases outside gene matches: 6. The CDR3 totals 15 residues. For the CDR3, the DNA is TGCGCCAGCAGCTTGGGGGTAGGGGGCGGAAACATTCAGTACTTC. Translation: CASSLGVGGGNIQYF. Looking up the rest from reference TRBV5-1 and TRBJ2-4 gives the full variable domain: KAGVTQTPRYLIKTRGQQVTLSCSPISGHRSVSWYQQTPGQGLQFLFEYFSETQRNKGNFPGRFSGRQFSNSRSEMNVSTLELGDSALYLCASSLGVGGGNIQYFGAGTRLSVL.

This clonotype was observed at least ten times. The chain links TRBV28 to TRBJ2-5; D remains ambiguous. This CDR3 comprises 16 residues. Per germline, CDR1 MDHEN and CDR2 SYDVKM. Trimming cost V 7 bases and J 0 bases, with 18 bases left between them. The CDR3 DNA reads as TGTGCCAGCATCCCATCGCCCCAGAACCACCAAGAGACCCAGTACTTC. Translating gives CASIPSPQNHQETQYF.

This clonotype was counted only a few times. V is TRBV11-2 and J is TRBJ2-3; D possibly corresponds to TRBD1 (6 bases). The germline gives CDR1 SGHAT, CDR2 FQNNGV. V was cut by 4 bases and J by 2 bases, with 7 bases left in between. The CDR3 has 13 residues. In DNA form, the CDR3 reads TGTGCCAGCAGCTACAGGGTCACAGATACGCAGTATTTT. Its protein product is CASSYRVTDTQYF.

V usage is TRBV5-6 and J usage is TRBJ2-7; D is perhaps TRBD1 or TRBD2 (5 bases each). Germline lookup yields CDR1 SGHDT and CDR2 YYEEEE. CDR3 size: 18 residues. V shed 6 bases and J shed 1 base, with 26 bases lying between them. The CDR3 spells CASTNRDGLSPTSYEQYF. CDR3 sequence (DNA): TGTGCCAGCACGAACCGGGACGGTCTTTCCCCAACTTCCTACGAGCAGTACTTC.

This clonotype has more than one count but fewer than ten. V is TRBV5-1 and J is TRBJ2-7; 8 bases line up with TRBD1. Trimming cost V 3 bases and J 3 bases; bases outside gene matches: 11. The CDR3 has 16 amino acids. CDR1 is SGHRS and CDR2 is YFSETQ in the germline V gene. CDR3 protein: CASSSGRQGSFYEQYF. Written as DNA, the CDR3 is TGCGCCAGCAGCTCTGGGAGACAGGGGTCGTTCTACGAGCAGTACTTC.

This clonotype was counted between two and nine times. The chain is built from TRBV7-2 and TRBJ1-2; D unclear. CDR3 length: 17 residues. Trimming took 5 bases from V and 2 from J, leaving 21 bases between them. Germline V CDR1 and CDR2: SGHTA, FQGNSA. The CDR3 here is CASSVWEKAPENYGYTF. The DNA for the CDR3 is TGTGCCAGCAGCGTCTGGGAAAAGGCCCCAGAGAACTATGGCTACACCTTC.

As for this clonotype: The junction differs from germline at one of its ends, possibly a read error. The chain is built from TRBV2 and TRBJ2-3; 7 nucleotides agree with TRBD1. The CDR3 has 16 amino acids. Germline CDR1 reads SNHLY; CDR2 reads FYNNEI. This chain's CDR3 is CASTGNRGINTDTQSF. The CDR3 nucleotides read TGTGCCAGCACGGGAAACAGGGGCATTAACACAGATACGCAGTCTTTT.

In its sample, this clonotype was seen a few times. The chain links TRBV5-1 to TRBJ1-4; D unclear. CDR1 SGHRS and CDR2 YFSETQ come from the germline V gene. The CDR3 is made up of 14 amino acids. V gave up 0 bases and J gave up 2 bases, with 5 bases separating them. The DNA for the CDR3 is TGCGCCAGCAGCTTGGTCGGTACTAATGAAAAACTGTTTTTT. It translates to CASSLVGTNEKLFF.

The chain links TRBV14 to TRBJ2-3; possible D gene TRBD1, 6 bases. The ends were cut back, 4 bases at V and 1 base at J, with 18 bases in the middle. The germline V gene encodes CDR1 SGHDN and CDR2 FVKESK. This CDR3 spans 17 amino acids. The CDR3 is CASSRLTGIGGTDTQYF. CDR3 in DNA: TGTGCCAGCAGCCGACTGACAGGAATAGGGGGCACAGATACGCAGTATTTT.

As concerns this clonotype: The junction departs from the called germline gene at one end, perhaps through a read error. The CDR3 DNA sequence: TGTGCCACCAGAAGCACCGGGGAGCTGGTTTTT. Translated, it gives CATRSTGELVF. The V gene is TRBV15, the J gene TRBJ2-2, with D perhaps matching TRBD2 (5 bases). This CDR3 is 11 amino acids long. Per germline, CDR1 LNHNV and CDR2 YYDKDF (reference sequence).